This T cell receptor (beta chain) was documented in a study of cytomegalovirus exposure and HLA in healthy donors. The primer mix had 60 Vbeta and 13 Jbeta primers. Repertoires were generated with immunoSEQ multiplex PCR, while TCRdb's copy carries only in-frame clones and drops some. Here the sample spans 97,000 or so clones, 60% to 80% being singletons. Germline CDR1 and CDR2: SGHTA and FQGNSA. The CDR3 length is 14 residues. Trimming pared 2 bases from V and 8 bases from J, leaving 15 bases between. The sequencing sample was made of PBMCs. This receptor was identified in a male donor in good health and CMV-seropositive. The chain is built from TRBV7-2 and TRBJ1-2, with D perhaps matching TRBD1 (6 bases). The CDR3 region is CASSLPSQGLGYTF. The CDR3 nucleotides read TGTGCCAGCAGCTTACCCTCGCAGGGGCTGGGCTACACCTTC.